This TCR beta chain was recorded in a study of cytomegalovirus exposure and HLA in healthy donors. Study summary: The roughly 110 validation repertoires matched the 650 to 850 first-cohort repertoires in platform, a later analysis reported.

General study results and limits: Roughly 170 TCR beta chains were listed as cytomegalovirus-associated. Specific recognition of CMV antigens was confirmed in vitro for three chains (all CMV-associated).

The repertoire was sequenced with immunoSEQ multiplex PCR; TCRdb's copy has only in-frame clones and lacks some. This repertoire shows tens of thousands of clones, just under 95% found once; its top ten account for around 1.5%. On this clone: Its antigen is unknown.

This CDR3 region has 14 residues. Germline values: CDR1 SEHNR, CDR2 FQNEAQ (reference sequence). Trimming removed 2 bases at V and 1 base at J, with 6 bases between. The sequence derives from a man between 18 and 35 years old in good health and CMV-seropositive. Sequencing input: PBMCs. The gene calls are TRBV7-9 and TRBJ1-3; no definite D call. The CDR3 sequence: CASSLPPSGNTIYF. CDR3 nucleotides: TGTGCCAGCAGCTTACCCCCATCTGGAAACACCATATATTTT.